The rows below give T cell receptor beta chains drawn from one sample of a study of blood T cells in healthy people across ages. TCRdb reprocessed the 5' RACE reads via MiXCR and lists one record per CDR3 protein. This table holds 650,000 or so distinct CDR3 sequences, approximately 52% found once. Sequences were obtained from blood. Source of these receptors: a woman of 80 years or more in good health. Each CDR3 is given with its conserved first and last residue. The order of the fields is J gene, V gene, clone size, CDR3 length, D gene, CDR3 protein, CDR3 DNA. The D gene is left open where the match is weak. Size is omitted from some rows. Given values are once, few, many or a class for expanded clones.

j_gene: TRBJ2-7; v_gene: TRBV6-2/TRBV6-3; abundance: NA; len: 15; d_gene: TRBD2; CDR3aa: CASSYASGGADEQYF; CDR3nt: TGTGCCAGCAGTTACGCTAGCGGGGGGGCGGACGAGCAGTACTTC
j_gene: TRBJ2-6; v_gene: TRBV14; abundance: NA; len: 17; d_gene: NA; CDR3aa: CASSQVPGSSGANVLTF; CDR3nt: TGTGCCAGCAGCCAAGTTCCTGGGAGCTCTGGGGCCAACGTCCTGACTTTC
j_gene: TRBJ1-1; v_gene: TRBV5-1; abundance: NA; len: 16; d_gene: NA; CDR3aa: CASSLRQRQKNTEAFF; CDR3nt: TGCGCCAGCAGCTTGAGGCAGAGGCAGAAGAACACTGAAGCTTTCTTT
j_gene: TRBJ2-3; v_gene: TRBV5-8; abundance: NA; len: 11; d_gene: NA; CDR3aa: CASSLAKAQYF; CDR3nt: TGTGCCAGCAGCTTGGCAAAAGCGCAGTATTTT
j_gene: TRBJ2-3; v_gene: TRBV7-2; abundance: once; len: 17; d_gene: NA; CDR3aa: CASSLTPTGTSTDTQYF; CDR3nt: TGTGCCAGCAGCTTAACGCCGACAGGAACTAGCACAGATACGCAGTATTTT
j_gene: TRBJ2-1; v_gene: TRBV20-1; abundance: many; len: 15; d_gene: NA; CDR3aa: CSARPRGRTYNEQFF; CDR3nt: TGCAGTGCTAGACCCCGGGGAAGGACTTACAATGAGCAGTTCTTC
j_gene: TRBJ2-3; v_gene: TRBV7-3; abundance: NA; len: 15; d_gene: NA; CDR3aa: CASSLMVDLTDTQYF; CDR3nt: TGTGCCAGCAGCTTAATGGTGGACCTCACAGATACGCAGTATTTT
j_gene: TRBJ2-1; v_gene: TRBV4-1; abundance: many; len: 12; d_gene: NA; CDR3aa: CASSQVDYEQFF; CDR3nt: TGCGCCAGCAGCCAAGTAGACTATGAGCAGTTCTTC
j_gene: TRBJ1-4; v_gene: TRBV3-1; abundance: few; len: 14; d_gene: NA; CDR3aa: CASSPRGSGEKLFF; CDR3nt: TGTGCCAGCAGCCCGAGGGGGTCCGGCGAAAAACTGTTTTTT
j_gene: TRBJ1-5; v_gene: TRBV7-2; abundance: NA; len: 15; d_gene: TRBD1; CDR3aa: CASSLGTVGNQPQHF; CDR3nt: TGTGCCAGCAGCCTCGGGACAGTAGGCAATCAGCCCCAGCATTTT
j_gene: TRBJ1-2; v_gene: TRBV10-2; abundance: many; len: 13; d_gene: NA; CDR3aa: CASSQSPNYGYTF; CDR3nt: TGCGCCAGCAGTCAAAGCCCCAACTATGGCTACACCTTC
j_gene: TRBJ1-1; v_gene: TRBV7-2; abundance: few; len: 17; d_gene: TRBD1; CDR3aa: CASSLGQGAGFRAEAFF; CDR3nt: TGTGCCAGCAGTTTGGGACAGGGGGCCGGGTTCAGGGCTGAAGCTTTCTTT
j_gene: TRBJ1-2; v_gene: TRBV2; abundance: many; len: 13; d_gene: TRBD1; CDR3aa: CASRATGTAGYTF; CDR3nt: TGTGCCAGCAGAGCGACAGGGACGGCTGGCTACACCTTC
j_gene: TRBJ2-1; v_gene: TRBV20-1; abundance: few; len: 17; d_gene: TRBD2; CDR3aa: CSGSGTSGGYSYNEQFF; CDR3nt: TGCAGTGGCTCCGGGACTAGCGGGGGCTACTCCTACAATGAGCAGTTCTTC
j_gene: TRBJ1-5; v_gene: TRBV5-1; abundance: few; len: 15; d_gene: TRBD1; CDR3aa: CASSFGTGINQPQHF; CDR3nt: TGCGCCAGCAGCTTCGGGACAGGGATCAATCAGCCCCAGCATTTT
j_gene: TRBJ2-3; v_gene: TRBV29-1; abundance: few; len: 14; d_gene: TRBD2; CDR3aa: CSAGLSGRTDTQYF; CDR3nt: TGCAGCGCGGGACTGAGCGGGAGAACAGATACGCAGTATTTT
j_gene: TRBJ2-1; v_gene: TRBV12-3/TRBV12-4; abundance: many; len: 14; d_gene: TRBD1; CDR3aa: CAGSGTEPYNEQFF; CDR3nt: TGTGCCGGGTCCGGGACAGAGCCCTACAATGAGCAGTTCTTC
j_gene: TRBJ2-7; v_gene: TRBV20-1; abundance: NA; len: 14; d_gene: NA; CDR3aa: CSARATEKWYEQYF; CDR3nt: TGCAGTGCTAGAGCGACAGAAAAATGGTACGAGCAGTACTTC
j_gene: TRBJ2-5; v_gene: TRBV7-9; abundance: NA; len: 16; d_gene: TRBD2; CDR3aa: CASSPGGGLGDNEQYF; CDR3nt: TGTGCCAGCAGCCCGGGAGGGGGGCTCGGGGACAATGAGCAGTACTTC
j_gene: TRBJ2-7; v_gene: TRBV5-6; abundance: NA; len: 13; d_gene: NA; CDR3aa: CASSEDSSYEQYF; CDR3nt: TGTGCCAGCAGCGAGGACAGTAGCTACGAGCAGTACTTC
j_gene: TRBJ2-3; v_gene: TRBV24-1; abundance: few; len: 15; d_gene: NA; CDR3aa: CATSDEEASTDTQYF; CDR3nt: TGTGCCACCAGTGATGAGGAGGCATCCACAGATACGCAGTATTTT
j_gene: TRBJ2-3; v_gene: TRBV10-3; abundance: many; len: 14; d_gene: TRBD1; CDR3aa: CAVGQGLIADTQYF; CDR3nt: TGTGCCGTCGGACAGGGTTTAATCGCAGATACGCAGTATTTT
j_gene: TRBJ2-7; v_gene: TRBV7-2; abundance: many; len: 15; d_gene: TRBD1; CDR3aa: CASSTMGQNSYEQYF; CDR3nt: TGTGCCAGCAGTACCATGGGACAGAACTCCTACGAGCAGTACTTC
j_gene: TRBJ2-3; v_gene: TRBV20-1; abundance: NA; len: 17; d_gene: NA; CDR3aa: CSARDPLAAVIIDTQYF; CDR3nt: TGCAGTGCTAGAGACCCCCTTGCGGCGGTCATCATAGATACGCAGTATTTT
j_gene: TRBJ2-5; v_gene: TRBV25-1; abundance: many; len: 15; d_gene: TRBD1; CDR3aa: CASSSPDREQETQYF; CDR3nt: TGTGCCAGCAGTTCTCCAGACAGGGAACAAGAGACCCAGTACTTC
j_gene: TRBJ2-7; v_gene: TRBV20-1; abundance: many; len: 16; d_gene: TRBD2; CDR3aa: CSARDLTSGSSYEQYF; CDR3nt: TGCAGTGCTAGAGATCTTACAAGCGGGAGCTCCTACGAGCAGTACTTC
j_gene: TRBJ2-3; v_gene: TRBV7-9; abundance: NA; len: 15; d_gene: TRBD1; CDR3aa: CASSFRGRDTDTQYF; CDR3nt: TGTGCCAGCAGCTTCAGGGGGCGAGACACAGATACGCAGTATTTT
j_gene: TRBJ2-7; v_gene: TRBV5-1; abundance: NA; len: 14; d_gene: TRBD1; CDR3aa: CASSSGTGAYEQYF; CDR3nt: TGCGCCAGCAGCTCCGGGACAGGGGCGTACGAGCAGTACTTC
j_gene: TRBJ1-2; v_gene: TRBV5-1; abundance: NA; len: 15; d_gene: TRBD1; CDR3aa: CASSWGQGAPYGYTF; CDR3nt: TGCGCCAGCAGCTGGGGACAGGGTGCTCCCTATGGCTACACCTTC
j_gene: TRBJ1-2; v_gene: TRBV4-2; abundance: once; len: 16; d_gene: NA; CDR3aa: CASSQEVQAAPYGYTF; CDR3nt: TGTGCCAGCAGCCAAGAGGTCCAGGCGGCCCCCTATGGCTACACCTTC
j_gene: TRBJ1-1; v_gene: TRBV30; abundance: once; len: 15; d_gene: TRBD1; CDR3aa: CAWRETGAWTTEAFF; CDR3nt: TGTGCCTGGAGGGAAACAGGGGCTTGGACCACTGAAGCTTTCTTT
j_gene: TRBJ1-1; v_gene: TRBV3-1; abundance: many; len: 13; d_gene: NA; CDR3aa: CASSLAKNTEAFF; CDR3nt: TGTGCCAGCAGCTTAGCGAAGAACACTGAAGCTTTCTTT
j_gene: TRBJ1-4; v_gene: TRBV6-5; abundance: NA; len: 16; d_gene: NA; CDR3aa: CAGSLSGGQLSEKLFF; CDR3nt: TGTGCCGGCAGTTTATCCGGAGGACAGTTGAGTGAAAAACTGTTTTTT
j_gene: TRBJ2-1; v_gene: TRBV29-1; abundance: NA; len: 14; d_gene: TRBD2; CDR3aa: CSVGLAGGRNEQFF; CDR3nt: TGCAGCGTGGGACTAGCGGGAGGTCGAAATGAGCAGTTCTTC
j_gene: TRBJ2-7; v_gene: TRBV5-1; abundance: NA; len: 17; d_gene: TRBD1; CDR3aa: CASSLKTGSSESREQYF; CDR3nt: TGCGCCAGCAGCTTAAAGACAGGGAGTTCAGAGTCGAGAGAGCAGTACTTC
j_gene: TRBJ2-1; v_gene: TRBV6-2/TRBV6-3; abundance: many; len: 13; d_gene: TRBD1; CDR3aa: CASSLGTVSEQFF; CDR3nt: TGTGCCAGCAGTCTCGGGACAGTCTCCGAGCAGTTCTTC
j_gene: TRBJ1-2; v_gene: TRBV6-6; abundance: NA; len: 15; d_gene: TRBD1; CDR3aa: CASSQGQGTYDGYTF; CDR3nt: TGTGCCAGCAGTCAAGGACAGGGAACGTACGATGGCTACACCTTC
j_gene: TRBJ2-7; v_gene: TRBV6-2/TRBV6-3; abundance: NA; len: 13; d_gene: NA; CDR3aa: CASTRQAAYEQYF; CDR3nt: TGTGCCAGCACTCGACAGGCGGCCTACGAGCAGTACTTC
j_gene: TRBJ2-1; v_gene: TRBV4-3; abundance: NA; len: 16; d_gene: TRBD2; CDR3aa: CASNPSGGAPYNEQFF; CDR3nt: TGCGCCAGCAACCCCAGCGGGGGGGCCCCCTACAATGAGCAGTTCTTC
j_gene: TRBJ2-1; v_gene: TRBV2; abundance: NA; len: 12; d_gene: NA; CDR3aa: CASKRDYNEQFF; CDR3nt: TGTGCCAGCAAACGGGATTACAATGAGCAGTTCTTC
j_gene: TRBJ1-5; v_gene: TRBV7-9; abundance: NA; len: 15; d_gene: NA; CDR3aa: CASSLASGQGQPQHF; CDR3nt: TGTGCCAGCAGCTTAGCGTCAGGGCAGGGTCAGCCCCAGCATTTT
j_gene: TRBJ2-3; v_gene: TRBV5-1; abundance: many; len: 16; d_gene: TRBD2; CDR3aa: CASSSISGRSTDTQYF; CDR3nt: TGCGCCAGCAGCTCCATTAGCGGGAGGTCCACAGATACGCAGTATTTT
j_gene: TRBJ2-2; v_gene: TRBV11-2; abundance: few; len: 15; d_gene: NA; CDR3aa: CASSRPGGGTGELFF; CDR3nt: TGTGCCAGCAGCCGACCGGGGGGCGGCACCGGGGAGCTGTTTTTT
j_gene: TRBJ2-7; v_gene: TRBV20-1; abundance: NA; len: 8; d_gene: NA; CDR3aa: CSANEQYF; CDR3nt: TGCAGTGCTAACGAGCAGTACTTC
j_gene: TRBJ1-4; v_gene: TRBV18; abundance: NA; len: 19; d_gene: NA; CDR3aa: CASSQFDRTATTTNEKLFF; CDR3nt: TGTGCCAGCTCACAGTTCGATCGGACTGCGACTACAACTAATGAAAAACTGTTTTTT
j_gene: TRBJ1-2; v_gene: TRBV30; abundance: NA; len: 18; d_gene: TRBD1; CDR3aa: CAWSDLRGTGGRHGGYTF; CDR3nt: TGTGCCTGGAGTGATTTACGCGGGACAGGGGGTCGACACGGAGGCTACACCTTC
j_gene: TRBJ1-1; v_gene: TRBV5-1; abundance: many; len: 14; d_gene: NA; CDR3aa: CASSLGHLNTEAFF; CDR3nt: TGCGCCAGCAGCTTGGGACACCTGAACACTGAAGCTTTCTTT
j_gene: TRBJ1-2; v_gene: TRBV20-1; abundance: once; len: 14; d_gene: TRBD1; CDR3aa: CSARQGAFSYGYTF; CDR3nt: TGCAGTGCTAGACAGGGGGCCTTCTCTTATGGCTACACCTTC
j_gene: TRBJ2-1; v_gene: TRBV10-2; abundance: NA; len: 16; d_gene: TRBD2; CDR3aa: CASSGTTSGPMGEQFF; CDR3nt: TGCGCCAGCAGTGGGACTACTAGCGGGCCCATGGGGGAGCAGTTCTTC
j_gene: TRBJ2-7; v_gene: TRBV13; abundance: NA; len: 19; d_gene: NA; CDR3aa: CASSPDPGGGSNLGREQYF; CDR3nt: TGTGCCAGCAGCCCCGATCCCGGAGGCGGCAGCAACTTGGGCCGCGAGCAGTACTTC
j_gene: TRBJ2-7; v_gene: TRBV7-2; abundance: NA; len: 14; d_gene: NA; CDR3aa: CASSKQGIGYEQYF; CDR3nt: TGTGCCAGCTCGAAGCAGGGAATAGGCTACGAGCAGTACTTC
j_gene: TRBJ1-2; v_gene: TRBV9; abundance: NA; len: 17; d_gene: TRBD1; CDR3aa: CASSVAGSGQLAYGYTF; CDR3nt: TGTGCCAGCAGCGTAGCCGGCTCGGGACAGCTCGCGTATGGCTACACCTTC
j_gene: TRBJ2-7; v_gene: TRBV3-1; abundance: few; len: 14; d_gene: NA; CDR3aa: CASSRNERPYEQYF; CDR3nt: TGTGCCAGCAGCCGGAATGAAAGACCCTACGAGCAGTACTTC
j_gene: TRBJ2-7; v_gene: TRBV28; abundance: few; len: 18; d_gene: NA; CDR3aa: CASGWTHRAPSSSYEQYF; CDR3nt: TGTGCCAGCGGTTGGACCCACCGTGCCCCTTCCTCCTCCTACGAGCAGTACTTC